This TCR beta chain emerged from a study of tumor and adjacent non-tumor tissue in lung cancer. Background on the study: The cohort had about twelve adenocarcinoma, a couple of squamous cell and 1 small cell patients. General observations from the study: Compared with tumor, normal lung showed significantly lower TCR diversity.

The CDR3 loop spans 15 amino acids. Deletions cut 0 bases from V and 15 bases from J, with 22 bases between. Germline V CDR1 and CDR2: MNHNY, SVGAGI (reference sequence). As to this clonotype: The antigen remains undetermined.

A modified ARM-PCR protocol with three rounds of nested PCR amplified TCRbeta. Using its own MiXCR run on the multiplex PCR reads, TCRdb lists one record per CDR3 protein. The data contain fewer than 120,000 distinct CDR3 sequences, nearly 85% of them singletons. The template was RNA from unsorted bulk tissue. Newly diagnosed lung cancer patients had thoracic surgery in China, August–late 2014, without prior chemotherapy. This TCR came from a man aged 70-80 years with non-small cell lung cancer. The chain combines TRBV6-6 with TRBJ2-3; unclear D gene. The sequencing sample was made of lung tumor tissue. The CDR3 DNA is TGTGCCAGCAGTTACTCGATAGGACGCACAGATACGTACTATTTT. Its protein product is CASSYSIGRTDTYYF.